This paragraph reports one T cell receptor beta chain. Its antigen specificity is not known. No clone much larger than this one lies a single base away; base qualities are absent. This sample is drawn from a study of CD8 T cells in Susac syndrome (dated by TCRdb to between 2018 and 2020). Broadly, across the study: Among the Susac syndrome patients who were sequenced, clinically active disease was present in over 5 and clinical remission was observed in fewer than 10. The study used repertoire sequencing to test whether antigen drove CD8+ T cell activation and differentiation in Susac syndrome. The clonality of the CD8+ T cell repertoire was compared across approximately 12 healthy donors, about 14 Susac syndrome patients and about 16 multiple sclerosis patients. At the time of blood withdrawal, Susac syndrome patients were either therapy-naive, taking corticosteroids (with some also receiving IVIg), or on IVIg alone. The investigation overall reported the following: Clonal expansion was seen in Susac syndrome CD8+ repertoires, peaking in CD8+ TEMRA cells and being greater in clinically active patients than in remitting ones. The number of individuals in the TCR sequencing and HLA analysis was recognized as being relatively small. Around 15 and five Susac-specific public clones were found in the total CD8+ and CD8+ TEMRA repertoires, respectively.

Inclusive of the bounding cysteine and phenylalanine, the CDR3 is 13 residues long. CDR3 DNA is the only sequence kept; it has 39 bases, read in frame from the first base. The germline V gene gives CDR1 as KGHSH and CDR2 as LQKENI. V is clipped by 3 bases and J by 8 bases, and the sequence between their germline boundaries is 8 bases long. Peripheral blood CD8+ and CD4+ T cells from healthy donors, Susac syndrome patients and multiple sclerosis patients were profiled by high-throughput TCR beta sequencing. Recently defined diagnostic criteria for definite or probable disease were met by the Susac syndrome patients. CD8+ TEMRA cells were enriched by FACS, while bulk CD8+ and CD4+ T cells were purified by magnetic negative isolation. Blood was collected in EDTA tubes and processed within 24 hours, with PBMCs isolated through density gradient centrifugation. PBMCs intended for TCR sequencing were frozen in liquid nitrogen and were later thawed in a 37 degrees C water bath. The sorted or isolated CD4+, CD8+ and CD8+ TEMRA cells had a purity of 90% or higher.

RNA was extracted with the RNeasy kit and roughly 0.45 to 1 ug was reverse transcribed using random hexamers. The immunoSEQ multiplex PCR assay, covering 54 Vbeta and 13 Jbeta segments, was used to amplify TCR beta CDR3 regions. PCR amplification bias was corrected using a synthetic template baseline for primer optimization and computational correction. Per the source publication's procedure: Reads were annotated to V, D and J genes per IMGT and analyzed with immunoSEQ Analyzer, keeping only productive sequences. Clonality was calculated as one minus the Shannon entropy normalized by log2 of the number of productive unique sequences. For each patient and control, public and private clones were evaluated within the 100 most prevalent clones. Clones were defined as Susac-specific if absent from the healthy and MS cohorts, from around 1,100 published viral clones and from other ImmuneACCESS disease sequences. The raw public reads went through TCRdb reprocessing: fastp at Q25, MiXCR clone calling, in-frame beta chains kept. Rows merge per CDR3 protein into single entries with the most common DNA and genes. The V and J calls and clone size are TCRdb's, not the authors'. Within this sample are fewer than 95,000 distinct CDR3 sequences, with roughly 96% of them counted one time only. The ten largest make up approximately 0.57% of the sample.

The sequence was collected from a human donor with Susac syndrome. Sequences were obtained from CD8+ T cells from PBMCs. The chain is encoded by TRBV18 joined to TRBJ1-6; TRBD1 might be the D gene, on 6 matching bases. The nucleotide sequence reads TGTGCCAGCTCACCTAGGACAGATTCACCCCTCCACTTT. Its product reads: CASSPRTDSPLHF.